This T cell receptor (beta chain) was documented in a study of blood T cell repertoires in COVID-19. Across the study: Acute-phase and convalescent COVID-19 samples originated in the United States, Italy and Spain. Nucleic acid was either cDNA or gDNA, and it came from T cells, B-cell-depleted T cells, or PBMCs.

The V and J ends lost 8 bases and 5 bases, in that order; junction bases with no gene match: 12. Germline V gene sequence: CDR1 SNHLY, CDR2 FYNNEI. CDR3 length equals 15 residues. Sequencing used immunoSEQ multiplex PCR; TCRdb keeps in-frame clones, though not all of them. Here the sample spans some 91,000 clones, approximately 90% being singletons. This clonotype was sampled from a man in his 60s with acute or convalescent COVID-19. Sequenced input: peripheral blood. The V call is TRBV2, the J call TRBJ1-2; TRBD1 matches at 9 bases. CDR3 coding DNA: TGTGCCAGCCGAACCGGGACAGGGCAGGGGTATGGCTACACCTTC. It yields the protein CASRTGTGQGYGYTF.